This T cell receptor (beta chain) comes out of a study of blood T cell repertoires in COVID-19. Study overall: Samples taken during acute and convalescent COVID-19 were collected in the United States, Italy and Spain. The analysed material was cDNA or gDNA that came from T cells, B-cell-depleted T cells, or PBMCs.

V was pared by 7 bases and J by 2 bases, with 3 bases of the junction left unmatched. The CDR3 is made up of 13 amino acids. CDR1 SNHLY and CDR2 FYNNEI come from the germline V gene. Under the authors' procedure: Estimated nucleated cell counts came from reference gene primer amplification. Clones were sequenced by immunoSEQ multiplex PCR, and TCRdb holds only the in-frame ones, with some missing. That table is the source of V, J and clone size, and D and trimming were worked out from the DNA. Of about 160,000 clones in the sample, approximately 90% were seen once. V is TRBV2 and J is TRBJ2-5; 8 bases fit TRBD2. Input material: peripheral blood. This receptor was taken from a man between 18 and 29 years old with acute or convalescent COVID-19. The CDR3: CASMAGGQETQYF. The DNA of the CDR3 is TGTGCCAGCATGGCGGGGGGACAAGAGACCCAGTACTTC. The variable domain in full, with the rest retrieved from reference TRBV2 and TRBJ2-5, is EPEVTQTPSHQVTQMGQEVILRCVPISNHLYFYWYRQILGQKVEFLVSFYNNEISEKSEIFDDQFSVERPDGSNFTLKIRSTKLEDSAMYFCASMAGGQETQYFGPGTRLLVL.